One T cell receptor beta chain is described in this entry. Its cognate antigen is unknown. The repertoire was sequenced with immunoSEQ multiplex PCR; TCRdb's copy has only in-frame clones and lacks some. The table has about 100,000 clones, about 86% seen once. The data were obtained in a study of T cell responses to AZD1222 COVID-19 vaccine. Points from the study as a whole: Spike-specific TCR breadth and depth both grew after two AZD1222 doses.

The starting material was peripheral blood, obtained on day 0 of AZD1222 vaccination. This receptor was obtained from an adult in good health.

CDR3 nucleotide sequence: TGTGCCAGCAGCTTAATGGACAACCAAGAGACCCAGTACTTC. It is translated as CASSLMDNQETQYF. The rearrangement uses TRBV11-2 and TRBJ2-5, with a weak D call TRBD1 (5 bases). The germline V gene has CDR1 SGHAT and CDR2 FQNNGV. This CDR3 region has 14 residues. Trimming stripped 2 bases from V and 0 bases from J, with 7 bases between.